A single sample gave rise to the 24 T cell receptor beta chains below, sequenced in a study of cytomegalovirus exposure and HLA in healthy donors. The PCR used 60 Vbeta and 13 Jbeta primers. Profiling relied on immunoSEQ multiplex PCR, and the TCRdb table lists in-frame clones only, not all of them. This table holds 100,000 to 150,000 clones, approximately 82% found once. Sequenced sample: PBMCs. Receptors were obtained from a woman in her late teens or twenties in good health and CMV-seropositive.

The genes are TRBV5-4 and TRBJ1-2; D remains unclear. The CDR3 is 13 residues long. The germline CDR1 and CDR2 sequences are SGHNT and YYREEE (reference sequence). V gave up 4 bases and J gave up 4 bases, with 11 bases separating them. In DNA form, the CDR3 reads TGTGCCAGCAGCCCGCCCGGTCTCTATGGCTACACCTTC. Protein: CASSPPGLYGYTF.

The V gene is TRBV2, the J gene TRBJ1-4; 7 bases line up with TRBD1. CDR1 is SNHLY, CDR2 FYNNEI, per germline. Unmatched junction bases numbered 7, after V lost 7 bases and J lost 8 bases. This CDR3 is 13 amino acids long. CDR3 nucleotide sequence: TGTGCCAGCACCGAAGGGGACAGAGAAAAACTGTTTTTT. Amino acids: CASTEGDREKLFF.

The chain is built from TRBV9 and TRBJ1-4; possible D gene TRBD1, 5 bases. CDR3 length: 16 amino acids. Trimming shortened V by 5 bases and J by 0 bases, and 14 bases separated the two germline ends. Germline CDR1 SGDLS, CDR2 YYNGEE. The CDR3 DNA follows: TGTGCCAGCAGACCACAATCAGGGACAACTAATGAAAAACTGTTTTTT. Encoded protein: CASRPQSGTTNEKLFF.

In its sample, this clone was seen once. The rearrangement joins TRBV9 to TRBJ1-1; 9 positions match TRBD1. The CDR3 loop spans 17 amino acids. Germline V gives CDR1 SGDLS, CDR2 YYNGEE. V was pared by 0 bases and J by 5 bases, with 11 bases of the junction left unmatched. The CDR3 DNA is TGTGCCAGCAGCGTAGTTGGGGGACAGGGAGGTTTGACTGAAGCTTTCTTT. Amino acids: CASSVVGGQGGLTEAFF.

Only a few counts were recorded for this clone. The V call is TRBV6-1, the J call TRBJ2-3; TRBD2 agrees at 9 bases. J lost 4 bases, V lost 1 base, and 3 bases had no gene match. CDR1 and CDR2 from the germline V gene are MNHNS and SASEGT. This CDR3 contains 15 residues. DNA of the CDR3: TGTGCCAGCAGTGAAGAAGGACTAGCGCCAGATACGCAGTATTTT. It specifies CASSEEGLAPDTQYF.

CDR3 region: CASGWGTNYEQYF. The CDR3 DNA follows: TGTGCTAGTGGTTGGGGGACAAACTACGAGCAGTACTTC. The chain combines TRBV12-5 with TRBJ2-7, with D perhaps matching TRBD1 (6 bases). V was trimmed by 4 bases and J by 3 bases, leaving 10 bases between them. CDR1 is LGHNT, CDR2 FRNRAP, per germline. CDR3 length: 13 amino acids.

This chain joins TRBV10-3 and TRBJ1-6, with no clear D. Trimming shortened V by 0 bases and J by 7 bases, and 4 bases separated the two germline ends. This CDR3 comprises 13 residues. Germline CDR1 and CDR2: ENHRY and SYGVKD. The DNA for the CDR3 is TGTGCCATCAGTGAGTCGGAGAATTCACCCCTCCACTTT. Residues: CAISESENSPLHF.

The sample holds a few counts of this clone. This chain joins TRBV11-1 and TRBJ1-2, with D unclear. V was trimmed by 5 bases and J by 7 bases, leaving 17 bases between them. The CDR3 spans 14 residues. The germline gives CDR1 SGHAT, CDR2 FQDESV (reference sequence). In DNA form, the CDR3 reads TGTGCCAGCAGCCTCACTACCTCCCCTAGTGGCTACACCTTC. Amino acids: CASSLTTSPSGYTF.

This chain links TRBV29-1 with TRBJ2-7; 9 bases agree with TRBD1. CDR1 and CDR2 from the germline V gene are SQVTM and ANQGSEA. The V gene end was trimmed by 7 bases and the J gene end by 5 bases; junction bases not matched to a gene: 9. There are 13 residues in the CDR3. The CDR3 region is CSERTGDRNEQYF. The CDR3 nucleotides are TGCAGCGAGAGGACAGGGGACAGGAACGAGCAGTACTTC.

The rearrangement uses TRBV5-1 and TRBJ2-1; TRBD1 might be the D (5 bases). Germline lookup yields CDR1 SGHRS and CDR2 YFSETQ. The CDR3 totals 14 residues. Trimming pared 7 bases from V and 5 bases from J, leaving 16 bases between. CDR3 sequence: CASRAAGFNNEQFF. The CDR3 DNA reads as TGCGCCAGCCGTGCGGCAGGGTTTAACAATGAGCAGTTCTTC.

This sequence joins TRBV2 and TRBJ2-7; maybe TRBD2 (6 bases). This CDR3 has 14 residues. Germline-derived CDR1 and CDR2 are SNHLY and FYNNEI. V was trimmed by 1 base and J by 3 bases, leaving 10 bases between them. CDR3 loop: CASSEDRRVYEQYF. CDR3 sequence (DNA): TGTGCCAGCAGTGAAGACAGGAGGGTCTACGAGCAGTACTTC.

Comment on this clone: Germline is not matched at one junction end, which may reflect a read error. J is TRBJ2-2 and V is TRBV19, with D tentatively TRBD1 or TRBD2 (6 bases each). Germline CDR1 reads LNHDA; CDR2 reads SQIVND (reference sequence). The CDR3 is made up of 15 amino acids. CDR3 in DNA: TGTGCCAGTAGTTTAGAGGGGGGTTGGACCGGGGAGCTGTTTTTT. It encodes CASSLEGGWTGELFF.

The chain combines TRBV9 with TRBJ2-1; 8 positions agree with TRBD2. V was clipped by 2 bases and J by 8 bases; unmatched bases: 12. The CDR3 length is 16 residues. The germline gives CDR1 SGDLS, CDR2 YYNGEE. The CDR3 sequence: CASSVARGAVRDEQFF. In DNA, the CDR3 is TGTGCCAGCAGCGTCGCGCGGGGGGCCGTGAGGGATGAGCAGTTCTTC. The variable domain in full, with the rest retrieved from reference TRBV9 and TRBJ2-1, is DSGVTQTPKHLITATGQRVTLRCSPRSGDLSVYWYQQSLDQGLQFLIQYYNGEERAKGNILERFSAQQFPDLHSELNLSSLELGDSALYFCASSVARGAVRDEQFFGPGTRLTVL.

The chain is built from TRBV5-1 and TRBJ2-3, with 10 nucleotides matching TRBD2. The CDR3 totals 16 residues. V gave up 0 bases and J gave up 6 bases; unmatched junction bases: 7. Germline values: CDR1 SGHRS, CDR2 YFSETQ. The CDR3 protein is CASSLDERGGRDTQYF. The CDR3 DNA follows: TGCGCCAGCAGCTTGGACGAGCGGGGGGGCAGGGATACGCAGTATTTT. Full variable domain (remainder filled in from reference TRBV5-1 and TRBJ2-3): KAGVTQTPRYLIKTRGQQVTLSCSPISGHRSVSWYQQTPGQGLQFLFEYFSETQRNKGNFPGRFSGRQFSNSRSEMNVSTLELGDSALYLCASSLDERGGRDTQYFGPGTRLTVL.

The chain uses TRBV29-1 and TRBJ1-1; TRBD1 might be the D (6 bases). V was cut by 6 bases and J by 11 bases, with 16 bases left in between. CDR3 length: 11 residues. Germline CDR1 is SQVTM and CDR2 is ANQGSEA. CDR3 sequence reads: CSVYLQGVAFF. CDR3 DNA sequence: TGCAGCGTCTATTTACAGGGAGTGGCTTTCTTT.

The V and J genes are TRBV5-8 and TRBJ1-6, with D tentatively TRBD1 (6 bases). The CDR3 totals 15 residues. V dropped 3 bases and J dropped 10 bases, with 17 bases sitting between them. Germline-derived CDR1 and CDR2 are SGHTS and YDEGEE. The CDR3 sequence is CASSWDPGHGSPLHF. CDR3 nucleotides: TGTGCCAGCAGCTGGGATCCGGGACACGGGTCACCCCTCCACTTT.

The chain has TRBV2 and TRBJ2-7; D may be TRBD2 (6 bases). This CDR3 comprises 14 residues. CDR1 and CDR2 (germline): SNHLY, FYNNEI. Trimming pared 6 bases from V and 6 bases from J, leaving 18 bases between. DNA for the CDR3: TGTGCCAGCAGCGGGGGACTTAGCCCTCCCGAGCAGTACTTC. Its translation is CASSGGLSPPEQYF.

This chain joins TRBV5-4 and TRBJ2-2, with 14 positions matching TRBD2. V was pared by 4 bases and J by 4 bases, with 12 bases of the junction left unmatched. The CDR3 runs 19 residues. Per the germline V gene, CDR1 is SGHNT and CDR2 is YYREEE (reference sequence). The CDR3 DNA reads TGTGCCAGCAGCCCCTCCGGGACTAGCGGGGGCAGAATCACCGGGGAGCTGTTTTTT. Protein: CASSPSGTSGGRITGELFF.

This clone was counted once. The CDR3 sequence is CASSFGTGKSGELFF. The DNA for the CDR3 is TGTGCCAGCAGCTTTGGGACAGGGAAGTCCGGGGAGCTGTTTTTT. The chain combines TRBV5-6 with TRBJ2-2, with 9 bases identical to TRBD1. This CDR3 has 15 residues. Losses at the gene ends were 2 bases for V and 6 bases for J; bases not matched to a gene: 5. In germline, CDR1 is SGHDT, CDR2 YYEEEE.

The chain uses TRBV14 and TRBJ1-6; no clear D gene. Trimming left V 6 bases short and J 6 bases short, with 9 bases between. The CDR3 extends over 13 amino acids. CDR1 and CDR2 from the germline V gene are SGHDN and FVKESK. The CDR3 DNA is TGTGCCAGCAGTATGCAGCGTAATTCACCCCTCCACTTT. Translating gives CASSMQRNSPLHF.

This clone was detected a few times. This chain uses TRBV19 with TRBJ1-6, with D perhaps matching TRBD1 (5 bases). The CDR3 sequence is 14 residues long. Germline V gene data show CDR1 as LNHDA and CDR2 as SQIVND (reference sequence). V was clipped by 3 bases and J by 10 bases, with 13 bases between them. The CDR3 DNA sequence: TGTGCCAGTAGTATGGTTACAGGTGGCTCACCCCTCCACTTT. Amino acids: CASSMVTGGSPLHF.

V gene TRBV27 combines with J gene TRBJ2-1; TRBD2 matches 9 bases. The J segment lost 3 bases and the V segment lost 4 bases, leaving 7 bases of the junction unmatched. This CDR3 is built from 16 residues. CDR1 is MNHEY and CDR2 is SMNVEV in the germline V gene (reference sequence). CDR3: CASSSRLAENYNEQFF. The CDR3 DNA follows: TGTGCCAGCAGTTCGCGACTAGCGGAGAACTACAATGAGCAGTTCTTC.

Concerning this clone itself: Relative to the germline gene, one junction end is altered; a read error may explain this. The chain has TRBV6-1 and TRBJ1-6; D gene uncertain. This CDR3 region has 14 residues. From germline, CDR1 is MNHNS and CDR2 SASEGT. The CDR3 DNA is TGTGCCGGCAGGTCGAAGCCCGGAGATTCACCCCTCCACTTT. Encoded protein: CAGRSKPGDSPLHF.

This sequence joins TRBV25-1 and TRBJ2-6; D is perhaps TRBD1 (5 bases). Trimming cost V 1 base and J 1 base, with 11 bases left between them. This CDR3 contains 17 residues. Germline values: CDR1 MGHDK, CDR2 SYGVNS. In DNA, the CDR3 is TGTGCCAGCAGTGAATGGGTAGGGGATTCTGGGGCCAACGTCCTGACTTTC. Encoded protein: CASSEWVGDSGANVLTF.